This T cell receptor beta chain was profiled in a study of T cells in Graves' hyperthyroidism and ophthalmopathy (dated by TCRdb to the late 2010s). Looking at the study overall: Peripheral blood samples were taken at initial diagnosis, before any treatment was given. To identify TCR V-J signatures that set the groups apart, the researchers used a discovery cohort of about a hundred patients, made up of about 44 with Graves' ophthalmopathy and some 55 with stable Graves' hyperthyroidism. An independent validation cohort of fewer than 20 hyperthyroidism patients and about 15 patients who later progressed to ophthalmopathy tested prospective prediction of ophthalmopathy. For training and testing, the 100 or so patients in the discovery cohort were randomly divided in a 7:3 ratio. In about 6 Graves' hyperthyroidism patients, the study also compared T-cell repertoires from thyroid tissue with T-cell repertoires from blood. After blood sampling, hyperthyroidism patients were treated with methimazole at a starting dose of 30 mg daily, and ophthalmopathy patients were treated with high-dose intravenous methylprednisolone. According to the paper, TCR Vbeta CDR3 sequencing was carried out on around 140 peripheral blood samples, which came from some 41 ophthalmopathy, fewer than 80 hyperthyroidism and around 17 progressor patients.

In the germline V gene (reference sequence), CDR1 corresponds to MNHNY and CDR2 to SVGAGI. The CDR3 contains 14 residues, cysteine and phenylalanine counted. Only CDR3 DNA is held: 42 bases, read in frame from base 1. About this clonotype: The target of this receptor is not known. The junction shows a germline mismatch at one end, possibly a read error.

Ophthalmopathy patients had moderately to severely active disease, with a Clinical Activity Score of 3 or more, a NOSPECS grade of 4 or more, and a disease duration of less than 3 months. Any patient with an uncontrolled infection, another autoimmune disease, pregnancy or lactation was excluded. Diagnoses relied on clinical symptoms, serum thyroxine and TRAb, thyroid ultrasound and orbital computed tomography. Ficoll-Paque density gradient centrifugation was used to isolate PBMCs from around 10 ml of fresh peripheral blood. Total RNA was extracted with Trizol reagent, and quality was checked on an Agilent 2100 Bioanalyzer. The TCR beta CDR3 regions were amplified from the RNA transcripts. The first round of RT-PCR for the TCR CDR3 was performed with the HTBI primer set and the Qiagen OneStep RT-PCR kit. Libraries were constructed in a second round of multiplex PCR, after which size selection and purification were carried out. Paired-end sequencing of the libraries was performed with 100 bp reads on an Illumina HiSeq2000. On the study's bioinformatics: Raw data were processed with SOAPnuke, discarding reads with adapters, uncalled bases, mean Phred below 15, or no exact constant-primer or identifier match. COPE v1.2.5 was used to merge the high-quality paired reads, and each unique nucleotide sequence was defined as a clonotype. Clonotypes were aligned to IMGT TRBV, TRBD and TRBJ reference segments using MiTCR v1.1. The analysis was restricted to V-J combinations with a frequency above 0.0001, which together covered 99.2% of the repertoires. A TCS score was defined as the ratio of F50 (clonal expansion) to E x V (chaos), with BLOSUM62-based TCRdist applied between CDR3 peptides within each V-J. Welch's t-statistics and random forest reduced 450 to 600 V-J features to fewer than 15, which were used in a naive Bayes classifier (R e1071). Thyroid-blood repertoire similarity was quantified with the Morisita-Horn index. In TCRdb, the public reads were trimmed at Q25 with fastp and aligned with MiXCR, with productive beta chains retained. Rows with one shared CDR3 protein collapse into an entry with the most common genes and DNA. These V and J calls rely on TCRdb rather than the paper's analysis. For this sample the table gives about 59,000 distinct CDR3 sequences, of which 53% were detected only once. About 3.3% of the sample belongs to the ten largest clones.

What the work shows at the level of the full study, not this receptor alone: Most expanded thyroid clonotypes (frequency above 0.001) were also detected in blood, a finding suggesting that blood repertoires may reflect thyroid immune responses. No statistical method was used to fix the sample size in advance, and group allocation was not hidden from the investigators. In cross-validation, a model built on a 13 V-J signature told ophthalmopathy apart from stable hyperthyroidism with approximately 91% sensitivity and roughly 82% specificity, and in testing the same model reached 80%/75%. In validation, the model predicted progression to ophthalmopathy with about 71% sensitivity and approximately 78% specificity, a median of around six months before onset.

Sequences were obtained from blood. The receptor was isolated from a woman aged 60-75 years with Graves' ophthalmopathy. The chain links TRBV6-6 with TRBJ2-7; 7 bases in the junction line up with TRBD1. This receptor carries the CDR3 CASSYSGGQGGQHF. The DNA reads TGTGCCAGCAGTTACTCAGGGGGCCAGGGCGGGCAGCACTTC.